The 6 T cell receptor beta chains below were found in one sample sequenced in a study of radiotherapy plus CTLA-4 blockade in lung cancer (dated 2018 in TCRdb). Receptor amplification or capture employed the immunoSEQ multiplex PCR assay. TCRdb limited this immuneACCESS table to in-frame rearrangements with V and J called. A share of clones is missing; checked studies link under half to unresolved V genes, and the rest is unexplained. In all, the sample holds about 90,000 clones, and around 86% of those were seen once. The ten largest clones capture about 15% of the sample. The source was peripheral blood, collected from a patient treated with radiotherapy plus ipilimumab. These receptors were obtained from a human donor with non-small cell lung cancer that progressed on radiotherapy plus ipilimumab.

The gene calls are TRBV5-1 and TRBJ2-5, with a possible D match to TRBD1 (5 bases). The CDR3 totals 15 residues. The ends were cut back, 0 bases at V and 5 bases at J, with 14 bases in the middle. CDR1 and CDR2 (germline): SGHRS, YFSETQ. CDR3 protein: CASSLGVGLLETQYF. The CDR3 nucleotides are TGCGCCAGCAGCTTGGGCGTGGGGCTACTTGAGACCCAGTACTTC. The whole variable domain, remainder taken from reference TRBV5-1 and TRBJ2-5, is KAGVTQTPRYLIKTRGQQVTLSCSPISGHRSVSWYQQTPGQGLQFLFEYFSETQRNKGNFPGRFSGRQFSNSRSEMNVSTLELGDSALYLCASSLGVGLLETQYFGPGTRLLVL.

The rearrangement links TRBV6-1 to TRBJ1-6, with D hard to call. Germline V gene sequence: CDR1 MNHNS, CDR2 SASEGT. This CDR3 spans 11 amino acids. V lost 6 bases to trimming and J lost 9 bases, with 6 bases between them. CDR3 loop: CASRAASPLHF. CDR3 sequence (DNA): TGTGCCAGCAGGGCAGCTTCACCCCTCCACTTT.

The V gene is TRBV4-2, the J gene TRBJ1-1; D not certain. Trimming took 1 base from V and 0 from J, leaving 6 bases between them. The germline V gene encodes CDR1 LGHNA and CDR2 YNFKEQ. The CDR3 is 14 amino acids. The CDR3 sequence is CASSQGSMNTEAFF. CDR3 DNA: TGTGCCAGCAGCCAAGGGTCTATGAACACTGAAGCTTTCTTT.

This clone has only a few counts. CDR3 region: CAWRVSTLTVTYGANVLTF. CDR3 nucleotides: TGTGCCTGGAGGGTCTCGACCCTGACAGTTACCTACGGGGCCAACGTCCTGACTTTC. V is TRBV30 and J is TRBJ2-6; D may be TRBD1 (5 bases). Between the trimmed V and J ends, which lost 3 bases and 4 bases, there was a span of 25 bases. The CDR3 has 19 amino acids. Germline V CDR1 and CDR2: GTSNPN, SVGIG (reference sequence).

Details on this clone: Other DNA sequences of this sample code for an identical CDR3. The chain uses TRBV7-2 and TRBJ2-2, with a possible D match to TRBD2 (5 bases). Looked up from germline, CDR1 is SGHTA and CDR2 is FQGNSA. The CDR3 runs to 12 residues. With 3 bases removed from V and 8 bases from J, the gap between germline ends came to 7 bases. The DNA of the CDR3 is TGTGCCAGCAGCTTGGGGAGAGGGGAGCTGTTTTTT. It encodes CASSLGRGELFF.

V usage is TRBV2 and J usage is TRBJ1-1, with 10 bases identical to TRBD1. This CDR3 is built from 16 residues. Germline CDR1 is SNHLY and CDR2 is FYNNEI. V lost 6 bases to trimming and J lost 1 base; unmatched junction nucleotides: 8. The CDR3 loop is CASRGRRTGGNTEAFF. CDR3 nucleotides: TGTGCCAGCAGGGGTCGTAGGACAGGGGGGAACACTGAAGCTTTCTTT.